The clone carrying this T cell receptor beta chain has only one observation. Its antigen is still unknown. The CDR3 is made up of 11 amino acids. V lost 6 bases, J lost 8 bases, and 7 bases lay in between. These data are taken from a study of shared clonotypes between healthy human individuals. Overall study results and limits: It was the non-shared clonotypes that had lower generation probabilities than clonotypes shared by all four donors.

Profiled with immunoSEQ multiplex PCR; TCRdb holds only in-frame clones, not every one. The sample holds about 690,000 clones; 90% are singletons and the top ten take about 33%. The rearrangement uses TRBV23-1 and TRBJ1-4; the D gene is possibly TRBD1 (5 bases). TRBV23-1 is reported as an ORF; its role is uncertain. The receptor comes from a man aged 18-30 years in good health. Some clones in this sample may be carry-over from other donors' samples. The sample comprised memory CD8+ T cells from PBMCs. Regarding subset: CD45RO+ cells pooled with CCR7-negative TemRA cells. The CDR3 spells CASSPGEKLFF. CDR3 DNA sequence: TGCGCCAGCAGCCCAGGGGAAAAACTGTTTTTT.